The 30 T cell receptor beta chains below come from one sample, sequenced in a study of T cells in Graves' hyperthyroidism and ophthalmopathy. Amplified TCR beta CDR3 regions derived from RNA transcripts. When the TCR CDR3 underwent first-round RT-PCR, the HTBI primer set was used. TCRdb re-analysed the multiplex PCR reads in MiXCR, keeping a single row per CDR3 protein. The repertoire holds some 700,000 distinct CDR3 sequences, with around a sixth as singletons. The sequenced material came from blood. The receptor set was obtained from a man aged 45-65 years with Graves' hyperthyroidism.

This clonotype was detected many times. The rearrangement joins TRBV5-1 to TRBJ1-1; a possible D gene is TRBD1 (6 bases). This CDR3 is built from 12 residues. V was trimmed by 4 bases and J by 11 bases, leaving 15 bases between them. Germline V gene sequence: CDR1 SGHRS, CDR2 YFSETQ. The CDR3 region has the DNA TGCGCCAGCAGCCCCACCCAGGGGACGGCTTTCTTT. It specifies CASSPTQGTAFF. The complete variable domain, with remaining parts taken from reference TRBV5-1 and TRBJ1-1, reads KAGVTQTPRYLIKTRGQQVTLSCSPISGHRSVSWYQQTPGQGLQFLFEYFSETQRNKGNFPGRFSGRQFSNSRSEMNVSTLELGDSALYLCASSPTQGTAFFGQGTRLTVV.

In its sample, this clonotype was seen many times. The CDR3 here is CASSEGLAGVDEQFF. CDR3 sequence (DNA): TGTGCCAGCAGTGAGGGGCTAGCGGGAGTTGATGAGCAGTTCTTC. The chain employs TRBV2 and TRBJ2-1; 10 nucleotides line up with TRBD2. This CDR3 comprises 15 residues. The germline CDR1 and CDR2 sequences are SNHLY and FYNNEI. J gave up 8 bases and V 3 bases, and 7 bases lay outside the gene matches.

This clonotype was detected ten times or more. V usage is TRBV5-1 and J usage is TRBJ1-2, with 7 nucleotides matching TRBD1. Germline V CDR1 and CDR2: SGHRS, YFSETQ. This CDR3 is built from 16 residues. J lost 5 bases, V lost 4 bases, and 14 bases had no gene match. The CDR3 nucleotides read TGCGCCAGCAGCGTATTGTTCTGGGACAGAAATTATGGCTACACCTTC. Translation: CASSVLFWDRNYGYTF.

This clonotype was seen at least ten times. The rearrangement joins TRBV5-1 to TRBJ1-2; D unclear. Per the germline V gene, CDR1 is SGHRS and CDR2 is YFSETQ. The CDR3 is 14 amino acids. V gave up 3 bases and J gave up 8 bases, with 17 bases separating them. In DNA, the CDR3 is TGCGCCAGCAGCTATGCACCAGTCACAAGCGGCTACACCTTC. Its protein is CASSYAPVTSGYTF.

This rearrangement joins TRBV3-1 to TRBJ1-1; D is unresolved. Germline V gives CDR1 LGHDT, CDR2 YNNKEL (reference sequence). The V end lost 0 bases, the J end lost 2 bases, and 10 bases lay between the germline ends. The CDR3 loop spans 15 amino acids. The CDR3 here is CASSQEGWGNTEAFF. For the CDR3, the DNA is TGTGCCAGCAGCCAAGAGGGGTGGGGTAACACTGAAGCTTTCTTT.

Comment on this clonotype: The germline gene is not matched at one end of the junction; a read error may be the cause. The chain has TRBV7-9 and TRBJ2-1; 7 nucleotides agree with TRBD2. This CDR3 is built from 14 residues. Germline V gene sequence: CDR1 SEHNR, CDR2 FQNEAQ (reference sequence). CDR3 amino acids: CASSPVGGRNEQLF. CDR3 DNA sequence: TGTGCCAGCAGCCCCGTGGGAGGGCGGAATGAGCAGTTGTTC.

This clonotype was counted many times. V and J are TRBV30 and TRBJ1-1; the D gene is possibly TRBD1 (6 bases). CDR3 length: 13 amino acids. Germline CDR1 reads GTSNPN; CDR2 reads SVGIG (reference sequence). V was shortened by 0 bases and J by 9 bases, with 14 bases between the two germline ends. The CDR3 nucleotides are TGTGCCTGGAGTGTGACCTTACAGGGTAAAGCTTTCTTT. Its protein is CAWSVTLQGKAFF.

The CDR3 region is CASSVGHANTEAFF. The CDR3 DNA follows: TGTGCCAGCAGCGTCGGCCACGCGAACACTGAAGCTTTCTTT. V and J are TRBV9 and TRBJ1-1, with D uncertain. V was clipped by 2 bases and J by 1 base, with 9 bases between them. This CDR3 spans 14 amino acids. CDR1 is SGDLS, CDR2 YYNGEE, per germline.

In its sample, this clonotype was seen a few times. In DNA form, the CDR3 reads TGTGCCAGCAGCTATCAGGGGGTAGGGCAGCCCCAGCATTTT. Its protein product is CASSYQGVGQPQHF. The V gene is TRBV9, the J gene TRBJ1-5, with 7 bases aligning to TRBD1. V lost 4 bases and J lost 7; bases outside the gene matches: 8. There are 14 residues in the CDR3. Germline V gene lookup returns CDR1 SGDLS and CDR2 YYNGEE.

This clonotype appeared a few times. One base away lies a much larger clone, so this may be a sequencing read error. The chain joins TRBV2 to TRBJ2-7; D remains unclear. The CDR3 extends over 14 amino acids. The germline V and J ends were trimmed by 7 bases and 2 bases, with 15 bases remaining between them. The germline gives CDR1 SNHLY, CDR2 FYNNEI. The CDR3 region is CASIIRVRPYEQYF. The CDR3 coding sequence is TGTGCCAGCATTATCCGAGTCCGCCCCTACGAGCAGTACTTC. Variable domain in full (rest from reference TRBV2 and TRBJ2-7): EPEVTQTPSHQVTQMGQEVILRCVPISNHLYFYWYRQILGQKVEFLVSFYNNEISEKSEIFDDQFSVERPDGSNFTLKIRSTKLEDSAMYFCASIIRVRPYEQYFGPGTRLTVT.

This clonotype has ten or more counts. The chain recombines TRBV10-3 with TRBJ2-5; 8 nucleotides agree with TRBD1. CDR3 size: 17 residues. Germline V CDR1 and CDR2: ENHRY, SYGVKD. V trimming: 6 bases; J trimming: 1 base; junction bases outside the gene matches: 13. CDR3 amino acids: CAISRTIVGQGQETQYF. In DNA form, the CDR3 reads TGTGCCATCAGCCGAACCATCGTAGGACAGGGCCAAGAGACCCAGTACTTC.

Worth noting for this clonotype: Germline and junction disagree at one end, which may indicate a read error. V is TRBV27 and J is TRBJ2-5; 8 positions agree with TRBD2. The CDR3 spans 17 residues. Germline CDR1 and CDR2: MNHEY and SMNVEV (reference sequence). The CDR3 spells CDSSDLKAGVTAETQYF. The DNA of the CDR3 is TGTGACAGCAGTGACTTGAAAGCGGGAGTGACTGCTGAGACCCAGTACTTC.

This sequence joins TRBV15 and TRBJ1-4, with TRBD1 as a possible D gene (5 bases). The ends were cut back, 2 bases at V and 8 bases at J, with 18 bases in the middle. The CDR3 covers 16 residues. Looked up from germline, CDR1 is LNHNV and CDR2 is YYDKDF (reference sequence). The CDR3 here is CATSRTKTVGLEKLFF. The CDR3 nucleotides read TGTGCCACCAGCAGAACCAAGACCGTGGGACTAGAAAAACTGTTTTTT. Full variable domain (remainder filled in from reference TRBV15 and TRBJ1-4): DAMVIQNPRYQVTQFGKPVTLSCSQTLNHNVMYWYQQKSSQAPKLLFHYYDKDFNNEADTPDNFQSRRPNTSFCFLDIRSPGLGDTAMYLCATSRTKTVGLEKLFFGSGTQLSVL.

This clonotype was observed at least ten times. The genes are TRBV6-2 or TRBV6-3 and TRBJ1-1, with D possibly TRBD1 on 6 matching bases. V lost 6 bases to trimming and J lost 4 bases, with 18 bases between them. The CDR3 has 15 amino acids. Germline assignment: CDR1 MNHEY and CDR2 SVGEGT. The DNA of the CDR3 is TGTGCCAGCAGAGTCCCGGGACAACGGGGCACTGAAGCTTTCTTT. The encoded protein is CASRVPGQRGTEAFF.

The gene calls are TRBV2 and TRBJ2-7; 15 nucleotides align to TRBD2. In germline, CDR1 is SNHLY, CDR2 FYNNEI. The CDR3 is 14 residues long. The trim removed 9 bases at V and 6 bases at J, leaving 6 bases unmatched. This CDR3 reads CARGLAGGPVEQYF. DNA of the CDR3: TGTGCCAGAGGACTAGCGGGAGGGCCGGTCGAGCAGTACTTC.

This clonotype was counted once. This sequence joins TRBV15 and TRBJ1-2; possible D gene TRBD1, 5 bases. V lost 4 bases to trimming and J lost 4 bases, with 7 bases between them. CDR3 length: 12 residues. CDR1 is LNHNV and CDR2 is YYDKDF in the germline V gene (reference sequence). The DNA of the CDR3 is TGTGCCACCAGCATAGACAGCTATGGCTACACCTTC. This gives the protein CATSIDSYGYTF.

The CDR3 DNA reads TGTGCCAGCAGTTACTCGGCGAGGAATGAGAATGAAAAACTGTTTTTT. Protein sequence: CASSYSARNENEKLFF. This sequence joins TRBV6-5 and TRBJ1-4; D unclear. Per the germline V gene, CDR1 is MNHEY and CDR2 is SVGAGI. The CDR3 spans 16 residues. Between the trimmed V and J ends, which lost 0 bases and 5 bases, there was a span of 13 bases.

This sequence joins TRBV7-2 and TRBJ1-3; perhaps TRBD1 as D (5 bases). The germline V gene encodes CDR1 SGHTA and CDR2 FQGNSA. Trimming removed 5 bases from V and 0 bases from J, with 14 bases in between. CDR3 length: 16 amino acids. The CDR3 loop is CASSARTTVSGNTIYF. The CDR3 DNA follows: TGTGCCAGCAGCGCGAGGACGACAGTCTCTGGAAACACCATATATTTT.

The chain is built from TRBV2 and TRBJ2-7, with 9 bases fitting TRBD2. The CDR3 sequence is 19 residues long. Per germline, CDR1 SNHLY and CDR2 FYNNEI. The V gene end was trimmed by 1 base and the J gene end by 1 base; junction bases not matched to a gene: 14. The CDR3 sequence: CASSEGWAGNAGGSYEQYF. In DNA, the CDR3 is TGTGCCAGCAGTGAAGGGTGGGCAGGTAACGCGGGAGGGTCCTACGAGCAGTACTTC.

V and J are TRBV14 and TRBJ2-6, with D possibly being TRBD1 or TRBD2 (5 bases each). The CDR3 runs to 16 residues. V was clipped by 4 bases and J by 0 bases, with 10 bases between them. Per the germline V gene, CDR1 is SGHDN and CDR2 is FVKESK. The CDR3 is CASSLGTNSGANVLTF. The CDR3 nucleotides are TGTGCCAGCAGCCTGGGGACGAACTCTGGGGCCAACGTCCTGACTTTC.

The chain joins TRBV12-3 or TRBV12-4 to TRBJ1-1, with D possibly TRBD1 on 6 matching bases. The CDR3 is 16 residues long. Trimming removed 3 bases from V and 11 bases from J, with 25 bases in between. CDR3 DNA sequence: TGTGCCAGCAGTTTGATGGGGGGCCGGAGGGGGACTCAGGCTTTCTTT. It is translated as CASSLMGGRRGTQAFF.

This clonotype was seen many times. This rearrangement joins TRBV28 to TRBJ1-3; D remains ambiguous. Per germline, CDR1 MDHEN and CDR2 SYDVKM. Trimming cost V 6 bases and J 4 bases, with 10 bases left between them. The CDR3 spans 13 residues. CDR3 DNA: TGTGCCAGCAGCTCCCAGATGGGAAACACCATATATTTT. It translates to CASSSQMGNTIYF.

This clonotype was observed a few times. CDR3 bases: TGCAGTGCTAGGGGTCCCAGCACTGAAGCTTTCTTT. Amino acid sequence: CSARGPSTEAFF. J is TRBJ1-1 and V is TRBV20-1, with D hard to call. CDR3 length: 12 amino acids. V gave up 3 bases and J gave up 4 bases, with 9 bases separating them. Germline CDR1 reads DFQATT; CDR2 reads SNEGSKA (reference sequence).

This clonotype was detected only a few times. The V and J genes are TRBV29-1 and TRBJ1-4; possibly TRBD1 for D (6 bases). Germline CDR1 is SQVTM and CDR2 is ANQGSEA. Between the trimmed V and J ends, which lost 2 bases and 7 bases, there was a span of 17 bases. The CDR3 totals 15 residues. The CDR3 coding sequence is TGCAGCGTTGAATCCTTTGGGGGGCGCGGTGAAAAACTGTTTTTT. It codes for CSVESFGGRGEKLFF.

This CDR3 reads CASSQRDYTEAFF. As DNA, the CDR3 is TGTGCCAGCTCACAGAGAGACTACACTGAAGCTTTCTTT. The chain joins TRBV18 to TRBJ1-1; no firm D call. CDR1 and CDR2 from the germline V gene are KGHSH and LQKENI. Trimming removed 4 bases from V and 3 bases from J, with 9 bases in between. The CDR3 has 13 residues.

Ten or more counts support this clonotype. The CDR3 DNA reads TGTGCCAGCAGTTTCCGGGGCAGCTACGAGCAGTACTTC. Its protein is CASSFRGSYEQYF. The V gene is TRBV27, the J gene TRBJ2-7; D is possibly TRBD1 or TRBD2 (5 bases each). V shed 3 bases and J shed 3 bases, with 9 bases lying between them. This CDR3 contains 13 residues. Germline-derived CDR1 and CDR2 are MNHEY and SMNVEV (reference sequence).

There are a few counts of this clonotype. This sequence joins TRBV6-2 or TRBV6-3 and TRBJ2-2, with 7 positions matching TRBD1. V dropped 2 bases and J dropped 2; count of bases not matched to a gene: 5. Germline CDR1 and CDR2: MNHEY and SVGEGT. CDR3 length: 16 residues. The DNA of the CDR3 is TGTGCCAGCAGTTACCCGGGGACAGCCAACACCGGGGAGCTGTTTTTT. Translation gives CASSYPGTANTGELFF.

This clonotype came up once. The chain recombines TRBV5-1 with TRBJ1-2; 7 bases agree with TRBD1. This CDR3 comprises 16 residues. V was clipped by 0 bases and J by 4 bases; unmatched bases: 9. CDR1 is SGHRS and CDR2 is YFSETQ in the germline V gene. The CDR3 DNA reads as TGCGCCAGCAGCTTGGATACTACTGACAGGGCCTATGGCTACACCTTC. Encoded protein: CASSLDTTDRAYGYTF.

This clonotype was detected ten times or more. The CDR3 sequence is CASSLAYLGAYEQYF. In DNA form, the CDR3 reads TGCGCCAGCAGCTTGGCGTATCTGGGGGCCTACGAGCAGTACTTC. The V gene is TRBV5-1, the J gene TRBJ2-7, with D possibly called TRBD1 or TRBD2 (5 bases each). V was trimmed by 0 bases and J by 2 bases, leaving 12 bases between them. Per the germline V gene, CDR1 is SGHRS and CDR2 is YFSETQ. The CDR3 loop spans 15 amino acids.

The CDR3 region has the DNA TGTGCCACCAGCAGAGATGAAATTGCAGATACGCAGTATTTT. It is translated as CATSRDEIADTQYF. The rearrangement uses TRBV15 and TRBJ2-3; D not certain. Trimming shortened V by 0 bases and J by 4 bases, and 8 bases separated the two germline ends. The germline gives CDR1 LNHNV, CDR2 YYDKDF (reference sequence). The CDR3 extends over 14 amino acids.